The clone carrying this T cell receptor beta chain was picked up a small number of times. Germline values: CDR1 ENHRY, CDR2 SYGVKD. The ends lost 2 bases at V and 5 bases at J; junction bases unmatched: 5. The CDR3 length is 14 residues. The data stem from a study of blood T cells in healthy people across ages. Primed by a sample-barcoded 5' primer and a J-beta primer mix, a second PCR proceeded for about 6 to 11 cycles. TCRdb used MiXCR to reprocess the 5' RACE reads, holding one entry per CDR3 protein. The sample records hundreds of thousands of distinct CDR3 sequences, about 24% being singletons. Separately, the same data were catalogued under a study of T cells of mothers and their children.

V is TRBV10-3 and J is TRBJ2-5; 7 bases line up with TRBD1. Source material: blood. This clonotype originated in a boy younger than 18 in good health. The CDR3 is CAISERGLGETQYF. CDR3 DNA: TGTGCCATCAGTGAGAGGGGGCTGGGGGAGACCCAGTACTTC.